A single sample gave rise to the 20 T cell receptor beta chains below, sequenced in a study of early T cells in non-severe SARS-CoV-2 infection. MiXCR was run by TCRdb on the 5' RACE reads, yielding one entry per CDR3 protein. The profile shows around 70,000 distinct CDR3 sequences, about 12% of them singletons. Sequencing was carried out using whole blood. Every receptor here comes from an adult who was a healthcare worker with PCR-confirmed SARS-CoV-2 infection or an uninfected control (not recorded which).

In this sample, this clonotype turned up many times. The CDR3 protein is CASSSGAGYPLRFF. CDR3 DNA: TGTGCCAGCAGCTCGGGGGCAGGGTACCCGCTAAGGTTCTTC. The rearrangement uses TRBV11-2 and TRBJ2-1; D tentatively reads TRBD1 or TRBD2 (6 bases each). CDR3 length equals 14 residues. Trimming removed 4 bases at V and 15 bases at J, with 22 bases between. CDR1 and CDR2 (germline): SGHAT, FQNNGV.

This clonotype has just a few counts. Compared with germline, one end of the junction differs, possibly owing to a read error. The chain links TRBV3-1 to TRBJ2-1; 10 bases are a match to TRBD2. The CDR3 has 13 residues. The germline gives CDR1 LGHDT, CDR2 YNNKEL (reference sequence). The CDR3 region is CASSRLSLGLAVF. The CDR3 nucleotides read TGTGCCAGCAGCCGACTTAGTCTTGGACTAGCGGTGTTC.

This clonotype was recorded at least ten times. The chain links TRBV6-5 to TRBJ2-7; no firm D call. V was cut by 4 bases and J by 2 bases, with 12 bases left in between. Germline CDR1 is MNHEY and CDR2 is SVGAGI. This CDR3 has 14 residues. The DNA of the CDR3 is TGTGCCAGCAGTTCCCTCGCAGGACCCTACGAGCAGTACTTC. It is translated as CASSSLAGPYEQYF.

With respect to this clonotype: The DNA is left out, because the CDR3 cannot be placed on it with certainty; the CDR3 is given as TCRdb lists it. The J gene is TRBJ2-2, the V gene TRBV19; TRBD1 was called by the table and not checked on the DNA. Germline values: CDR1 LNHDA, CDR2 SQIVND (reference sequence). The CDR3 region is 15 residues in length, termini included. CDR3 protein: CASSISGGITGSCFF.

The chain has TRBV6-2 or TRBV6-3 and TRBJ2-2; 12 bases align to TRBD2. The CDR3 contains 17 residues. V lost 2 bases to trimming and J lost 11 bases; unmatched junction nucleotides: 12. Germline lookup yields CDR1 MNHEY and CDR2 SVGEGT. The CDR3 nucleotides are TGTGCCAGCAGTTACGGGACTAGCGGGCTTATAGTGGTAGAGCTGTTTTTT. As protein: CASSYGTSGLIVVELFF.

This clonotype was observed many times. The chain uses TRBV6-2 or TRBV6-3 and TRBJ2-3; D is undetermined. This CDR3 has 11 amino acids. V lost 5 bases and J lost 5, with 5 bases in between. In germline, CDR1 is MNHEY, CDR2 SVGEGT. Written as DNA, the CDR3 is TGTGCCAGCAGTCCCCTAGATACGCAGTATTTT. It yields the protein CASSPLDTQYF.

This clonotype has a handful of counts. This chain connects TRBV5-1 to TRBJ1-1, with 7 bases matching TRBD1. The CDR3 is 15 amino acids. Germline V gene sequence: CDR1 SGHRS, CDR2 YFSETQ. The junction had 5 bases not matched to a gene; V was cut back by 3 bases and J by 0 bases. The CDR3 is CASSSRGTMNTEAFF. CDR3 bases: TGCGCCAGCAGCTCCAGGGGGACCATGAACACTGAAGCTTTCTTT.

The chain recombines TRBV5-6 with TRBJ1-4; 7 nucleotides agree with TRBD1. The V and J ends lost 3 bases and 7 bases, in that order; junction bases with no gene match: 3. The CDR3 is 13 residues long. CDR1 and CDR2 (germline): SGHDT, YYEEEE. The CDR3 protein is CASSSDRVEKLFF. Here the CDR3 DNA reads TGTGCCAGCAGCTCCGACAGGGTTGAAAAACTGTTTTTT.

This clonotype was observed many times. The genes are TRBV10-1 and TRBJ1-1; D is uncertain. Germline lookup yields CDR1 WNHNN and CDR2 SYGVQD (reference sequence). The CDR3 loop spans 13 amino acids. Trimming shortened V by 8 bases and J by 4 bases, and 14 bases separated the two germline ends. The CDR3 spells CASSLTGFTEAFF. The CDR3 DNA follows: TGCGCCAGCTCCCTGACGGGATTCACTGAAGCTTTCTTT.

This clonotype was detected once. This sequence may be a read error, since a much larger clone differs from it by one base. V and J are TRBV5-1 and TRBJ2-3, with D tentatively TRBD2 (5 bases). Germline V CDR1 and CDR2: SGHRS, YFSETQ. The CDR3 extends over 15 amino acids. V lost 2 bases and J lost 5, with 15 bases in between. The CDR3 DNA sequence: TGCGCCAGCAGCTTCAGAGCTTCGGGAATAGATACGCAGTATTTT. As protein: CASSFRASGIDTQYF.

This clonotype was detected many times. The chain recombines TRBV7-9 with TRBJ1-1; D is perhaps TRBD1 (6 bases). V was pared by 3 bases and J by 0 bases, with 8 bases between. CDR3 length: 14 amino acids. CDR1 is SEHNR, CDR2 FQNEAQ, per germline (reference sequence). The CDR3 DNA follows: TGTGCCAGCAGCTTTACAGGGATGAACACTGAAGCTTTCTTT. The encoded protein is CASSFTGMNTEAFF.

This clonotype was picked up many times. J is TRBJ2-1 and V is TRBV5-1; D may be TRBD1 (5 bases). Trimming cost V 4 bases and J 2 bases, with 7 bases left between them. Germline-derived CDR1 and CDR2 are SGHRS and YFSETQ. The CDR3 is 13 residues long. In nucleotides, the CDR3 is TGCGCCAGCAGCAGGGGTACCTACAATGAGCAGTTCTTC. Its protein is CASSRGTYNEQFF.

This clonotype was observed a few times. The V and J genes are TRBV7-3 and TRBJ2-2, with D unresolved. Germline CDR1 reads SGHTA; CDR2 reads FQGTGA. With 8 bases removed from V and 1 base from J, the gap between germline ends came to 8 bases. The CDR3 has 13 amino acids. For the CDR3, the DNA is TGTGCCAGCTCGTGGAGGAACACCGGGGAGCTGTTTTTT. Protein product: CASSWRNTGELFF.

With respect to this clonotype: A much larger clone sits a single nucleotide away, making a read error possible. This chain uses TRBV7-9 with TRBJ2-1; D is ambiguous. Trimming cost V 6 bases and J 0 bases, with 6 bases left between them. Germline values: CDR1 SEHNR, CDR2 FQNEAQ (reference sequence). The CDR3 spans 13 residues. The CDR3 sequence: CASRGSSYNEQFF. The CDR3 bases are TGTGCCAGCAGGGGCAGCTCCTACAATGAGCAGTTCTTC.

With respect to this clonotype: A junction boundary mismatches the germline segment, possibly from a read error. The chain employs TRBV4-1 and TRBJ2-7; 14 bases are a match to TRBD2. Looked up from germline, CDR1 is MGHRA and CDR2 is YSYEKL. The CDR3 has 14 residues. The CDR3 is CASSQDGTSGSKHF. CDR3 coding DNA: TGCGCCAGCAGCCAAGATGGGACTAGCGGGAGTAAGCACTTC.

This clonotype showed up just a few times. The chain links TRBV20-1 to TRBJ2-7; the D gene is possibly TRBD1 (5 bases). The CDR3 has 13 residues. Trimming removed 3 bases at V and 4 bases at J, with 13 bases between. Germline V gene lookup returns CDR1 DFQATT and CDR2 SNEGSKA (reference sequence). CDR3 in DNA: TGCAGTGCTAGGTTCGACAGAAGTTACGAGCAGTACTTC. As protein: CSARFDRSYEQYF.

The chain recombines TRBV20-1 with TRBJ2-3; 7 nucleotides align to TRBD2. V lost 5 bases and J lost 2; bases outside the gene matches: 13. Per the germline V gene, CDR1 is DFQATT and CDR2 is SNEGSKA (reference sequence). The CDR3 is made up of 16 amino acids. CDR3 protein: CSALPIAGPLTDTQYF. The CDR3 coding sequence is TGCAGTGCTCTACCCATAGCGGGTCCCCTCACAGATACGCAGTATTTT.

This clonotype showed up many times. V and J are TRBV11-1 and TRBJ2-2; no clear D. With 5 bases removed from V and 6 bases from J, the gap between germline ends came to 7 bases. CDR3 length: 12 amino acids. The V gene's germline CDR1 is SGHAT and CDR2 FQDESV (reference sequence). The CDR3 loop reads CASSPTSGELFF. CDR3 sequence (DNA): TGTGCCAGCAGCCCAACTTCCGGGGAGCTGTTTTTT.

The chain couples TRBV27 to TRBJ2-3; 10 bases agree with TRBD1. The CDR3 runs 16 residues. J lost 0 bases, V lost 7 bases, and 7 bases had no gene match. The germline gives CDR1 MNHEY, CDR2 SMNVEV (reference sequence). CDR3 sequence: CASINRGQGSTDTQYF. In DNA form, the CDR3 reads TGTGCCAGCATAAACCGGGGACAGGGGAGCACAGATACGCAGTATTTT.

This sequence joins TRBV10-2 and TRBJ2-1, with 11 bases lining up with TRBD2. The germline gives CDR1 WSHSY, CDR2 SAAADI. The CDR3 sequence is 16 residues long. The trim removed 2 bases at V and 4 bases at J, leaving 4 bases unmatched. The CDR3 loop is CASSEVAGGPYNEQFF. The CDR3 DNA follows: TGCGCCAGCAGTGAGGTAGCGGGAGGGCCGTACAATGAGCAGTTCTTC.